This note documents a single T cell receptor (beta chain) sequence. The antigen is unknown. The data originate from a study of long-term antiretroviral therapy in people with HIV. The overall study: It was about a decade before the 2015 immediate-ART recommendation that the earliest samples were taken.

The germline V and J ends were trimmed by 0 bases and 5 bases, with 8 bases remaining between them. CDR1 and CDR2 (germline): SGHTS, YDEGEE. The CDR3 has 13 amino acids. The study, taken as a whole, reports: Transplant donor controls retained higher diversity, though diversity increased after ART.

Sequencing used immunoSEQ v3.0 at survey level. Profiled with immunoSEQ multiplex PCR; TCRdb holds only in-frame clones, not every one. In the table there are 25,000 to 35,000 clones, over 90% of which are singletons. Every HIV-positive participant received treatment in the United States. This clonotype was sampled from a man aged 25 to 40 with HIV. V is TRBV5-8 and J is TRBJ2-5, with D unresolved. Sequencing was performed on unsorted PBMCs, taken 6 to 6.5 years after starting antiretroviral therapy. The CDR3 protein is CASSLGLGETQYF. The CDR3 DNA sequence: TGTGCCAGCAGCTTGGGGTTGGGGGAGACCCAGTACTTC. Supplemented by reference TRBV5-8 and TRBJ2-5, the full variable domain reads EAGVTQSPTHLIKTRGQQATLRCSPISGHTSVYWYQQALGLGLQFLLWYDEGEERNRGNFPPRFSGRQFPNYSSELNVNALELEDSALYLCASSLGLGETQYFGPGTRLLVL.